The text below deals with one TCR beta chain. Antigen: not known. This record comes from a study of immune evolution from preneoplasia to lung adenocarcinoma. Trimming cost V 3 bases and J 7 bases; bases outside gene matches: 7. Germline assignment: CDR1 SGHKS and CDR2 YYEKEE (reference sequence). There are 15 residues in the CDR3. H&E slides confirmed each diagnosis, reviewed by two pathologists independently. The data were produced by immunoSEQ multiplex PCR, yet TCRdb's version contains in-frame clones alone and is incomplete. The sample includes about 4,700 clones, roughly four fifths of them seen just once. Study-wide points: From normal lung to invasive adenocarcinoma, top clone frequencies appeared to decrease.

The chain recombines TRBV5-5 with TRBJ2-1, with 10 bases identical to TRBD2. This sequence was found in a person aged 55 to 79 with lung adenocarcinoma. The material sequenced was FFPE minimally invasive lung adenocarcinoma tissue. The CDR3 nucleotides read TGTGCCAGCAGCTCCGGACTAGCGGATGAGAATGAGCAGTTCTTC. Protein: CASSSGLADENEQFF.